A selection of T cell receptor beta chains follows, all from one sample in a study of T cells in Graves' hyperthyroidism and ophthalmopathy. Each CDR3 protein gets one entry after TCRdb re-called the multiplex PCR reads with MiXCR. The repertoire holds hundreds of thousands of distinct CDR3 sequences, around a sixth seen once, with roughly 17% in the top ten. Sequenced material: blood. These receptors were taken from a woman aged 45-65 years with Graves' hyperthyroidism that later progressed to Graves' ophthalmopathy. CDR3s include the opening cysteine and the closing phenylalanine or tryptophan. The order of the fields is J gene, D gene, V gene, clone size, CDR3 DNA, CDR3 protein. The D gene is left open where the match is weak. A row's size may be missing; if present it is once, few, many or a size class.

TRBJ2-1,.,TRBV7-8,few,TGTGCCAGCAGCTTAGCGCGGGGAGGGGGTACCCCCAATGAGCAGTTCTTC,CASSLARGGGTPNEQFF
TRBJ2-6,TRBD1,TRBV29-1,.,TGCAGCACCCGGGACAGGGTCTCTGGGGCCAACGTCCTGACTTTC,CSTRDRVSGANVLTF
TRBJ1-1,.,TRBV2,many,TGTGCCAGCAGGACTCCCGACACTGAAGCTTTCTTT,CASRTPDTEAFF
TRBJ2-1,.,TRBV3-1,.,TGTGCCAGCAGCGAACCGGGACGGATATGGACCCGGCAGTTCTTC,CASSEPGRIWTRQFF
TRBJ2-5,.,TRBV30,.,TGTGCCTGGAGTATGGAGGGGGAGACCCAGTACTTC,CAWSMEGETQYF
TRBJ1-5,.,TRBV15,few,TGTGCCACCAGCAGAGATCGGGGCAACAATCAGCCCCAGCATTTT,CATSRDRGNNQPQHF
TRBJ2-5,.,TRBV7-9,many,TGTGCCAGCGTCAAGACAGGTCCGACGGACGCGACCCAGTACTTC,CASVKTGPTDATQYF
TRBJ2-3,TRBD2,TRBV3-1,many,TGTGCCAGCAGCTCGAGACTAGCGGGGAACTCAGATACGCAGTATTTT,CASSSRLAGNSDTQYF
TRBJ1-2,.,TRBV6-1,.,TGTGCCAGCAGTGAGTTGGCGACTTCTAACTATGGCTACACCTTC,CASSELATSNYGYTF
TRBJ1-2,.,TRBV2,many,TGTGCCAGCAGTGTAGCCACAGCTAACTATGGCTACACCTTC,CASSVATANYGYTF
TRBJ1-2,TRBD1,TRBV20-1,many,TGCAGTGCAACCGACAGGGATCGCTATGGCTACACCTTC,CSATDRDRYGYTF
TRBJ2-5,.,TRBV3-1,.,TGTGCCAGCAGCCGCGGGACCACAGAGACCCAGTACTTC,CASSRGTTETQYF
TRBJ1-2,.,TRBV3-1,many,TGTGCCAGCAGCCAAGGGGTCAGGTCAAGCTACACCTTC,CASSQGVRSSYTF
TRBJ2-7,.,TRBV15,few,TGTGCCACCAGCAGTGGGGGGGCTGAGTCCTATGAGCAGTACTTC,CATSSGGAESYEQYF
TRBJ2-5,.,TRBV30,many,TGTGCCTGGAGTGTAGGCCACCAAGAGACCCAGTACTTC,CAWSVGHQETQYF
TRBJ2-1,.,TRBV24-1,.,TGTGCCACCAGTGAGGGGGGTTCCGATGAGCAGTTCTTC,CATSEGGSDEQFF
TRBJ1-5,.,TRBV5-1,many,TGCGCCAGCAGCTTGGCACAGGGAGGTCAGCCCCAGCATTTT,CASSLAQGGQPQHF